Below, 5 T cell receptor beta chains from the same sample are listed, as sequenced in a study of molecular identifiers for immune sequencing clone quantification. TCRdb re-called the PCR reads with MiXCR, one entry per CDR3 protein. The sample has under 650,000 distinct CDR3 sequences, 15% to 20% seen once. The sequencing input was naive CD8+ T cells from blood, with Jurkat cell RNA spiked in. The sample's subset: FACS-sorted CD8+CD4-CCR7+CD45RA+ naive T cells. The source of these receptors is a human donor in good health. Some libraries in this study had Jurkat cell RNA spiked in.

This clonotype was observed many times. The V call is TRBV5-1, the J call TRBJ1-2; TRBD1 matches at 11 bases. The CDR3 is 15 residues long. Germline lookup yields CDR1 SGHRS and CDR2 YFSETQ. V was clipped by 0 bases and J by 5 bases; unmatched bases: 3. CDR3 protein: CASSLGGQGAYGYTF. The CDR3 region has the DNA TGCGCCAGCAGCTTGGGAGGACAGGGGGCGTATGGCTACACCTTC.

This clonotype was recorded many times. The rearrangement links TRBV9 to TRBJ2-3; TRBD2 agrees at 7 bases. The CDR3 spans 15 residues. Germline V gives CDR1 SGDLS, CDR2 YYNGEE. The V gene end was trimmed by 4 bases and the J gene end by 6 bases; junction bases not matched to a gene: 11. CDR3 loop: CASSLGNGGYDTQYF. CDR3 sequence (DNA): TGTGCCAGCAGCCTAGGGAACGGGGGGTATGATACGCAGTATTTT.

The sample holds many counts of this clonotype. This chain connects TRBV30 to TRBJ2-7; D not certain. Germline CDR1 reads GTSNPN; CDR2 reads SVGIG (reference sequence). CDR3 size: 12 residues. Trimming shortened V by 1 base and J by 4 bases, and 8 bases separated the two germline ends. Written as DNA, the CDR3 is TGTGCCTGGAGTGAACAGCCGTACGAGCAGTACTTC. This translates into CAWSEQPYEQYF.

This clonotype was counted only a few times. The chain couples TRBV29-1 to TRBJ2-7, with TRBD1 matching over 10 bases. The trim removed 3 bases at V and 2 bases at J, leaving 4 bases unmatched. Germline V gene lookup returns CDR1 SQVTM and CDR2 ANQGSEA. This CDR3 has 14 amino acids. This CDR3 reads CSVEGTGAAYEQYF. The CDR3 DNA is TGCAGCGTTGAGGGGACAGGGGCAGCCTACGAGCAGTACTTC.

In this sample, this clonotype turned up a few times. The CDR3 loop is CATAPGSVNEQFF. In nucleotides, the CDR3 is TGTGCCACCGCGCCCGGGAGTGTCAATGAGCAGTTCTTC. The genes are TRBV19 and TRBJ2-1; D possibly corresponds to TRBD2 (6 bases). The CDR3 consists of 13 residues. CDR1 and CDR2 (germline): LNHDA, SQIVND (reference sequence). The V end was cut by 10 bases, the J end by 6 bases, with 16 bases between.